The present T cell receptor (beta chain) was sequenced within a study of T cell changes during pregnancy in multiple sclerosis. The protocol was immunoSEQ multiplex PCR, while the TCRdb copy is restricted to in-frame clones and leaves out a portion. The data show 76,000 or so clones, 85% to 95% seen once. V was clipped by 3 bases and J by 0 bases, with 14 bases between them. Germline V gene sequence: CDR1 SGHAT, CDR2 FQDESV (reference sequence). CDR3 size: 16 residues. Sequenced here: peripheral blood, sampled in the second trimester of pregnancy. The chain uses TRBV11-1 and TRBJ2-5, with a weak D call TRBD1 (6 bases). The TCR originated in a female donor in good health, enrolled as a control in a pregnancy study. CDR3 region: CASSFRADSNQETQYF. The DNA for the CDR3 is TGTGCCAGCAGCTTCCGAGCGGACAGTAACCAAGAGACCCAGTACTTC.